The next 14 T cell receptor beta chains were all read from a single sample in a study of T cells in Graves' hyperthyroidism and ophthalmopathy. The TCR beta CDR3 regions underwent amplification using RNA transcripts as the source. RT-PCR in the first round (using the HTBI primer set) targeted the TCR CDR3. TCRdb used MiXCR to reprocess the multiplex PCR reads, holding one entry per CDR3 protein. The data show a few hundred thousand distinct CDR3 sequences, over 13% seen once. The sequencing sample was made of blood. The receptors derive from a woman aged 18 to 35 with Graves' hyperthyroidism.

This clonotype was found many times. The V gene is TRBV5-6, the J gene TRBJ2-3; 9 bases line up with TRBD1. Trimming cost V 4 bases and J 2 bases; bases outside gene matches: 5. The CDR3 runs 15 residues. Germline V gene lookup returns CDR1 SGHDT and CDR2 YYEEEE. CDR3 amino acids: CASSAGTGSTDTQYF. The DNA for the CDR3 is TGTGCCAGCAGCGCGGGGACAGGGTCCACAGATACGCAGTATTTT.

This clonotype showed up many times. This chain uses TRBV12-3 or TRBV12-4 with TRBJ1-2; D unresolved. V was pared by 6 bases and J by 4 bases, with 12 bases between. The CDR3 covers 13 residues. DNA of the CDR3: TGTGCCAGCAGCCCAGACGGCAGCTATGGCTACACCTTC. It codes for CASSPDGSYGYTF.

The V gene is TRBV3-1, the J gene TRBJ2-1; the D gene is possibly TRBD2 (6 bases). In germline, CDR1 is LGHDT, CDR2 YNNKEL (reference sequence). The CDR3 consists of 18 residues. V was trimmed by 1 base and J by 0 bases, leaving 16 bases between them. The CDR3 protein is CASSQGSRRGSSYNEQFF. The CDR3 coding sequence is TGTGCCAGCAGCCAAGGATCGCGGCGGGGCAGCTCCTACAATGAGCAGTTCTTC.

This clonotype was counted ten times or more. The chain carries TRBV2 and TRBJ2-7; possible D gene TRBD1, 6 bases. Germline CDR1 and CDR2: SNHLY and FYNNEI. The CDR3 loop spans 11 amino acids. V lost 8 bases and J 1 base, leaving 6 bases between the germline ends. CDR3 nucleotides: TGTGCCAGCGGACAGTCCTACGAGCAGTACGTC. This sequence encodes CASGQSYEQYV.

With respect to this clonotype: It may be a read error: a sequence one base away is much more abundant. CDR3 nucleotide sequence: TGTGCCGTCAGTGGACAGAGCACGACCTACGAGCAGTACTTC. The encoded protein is CAVSGQSTTYEQYF. The gene calls are TRBV6-1 and TRBJ2-7; maybe TRBD1 (6 bases). Germline values: CDR1 MNHNS, CDR2 SASEGT. Trimming stripped 11 bases from V and 2 bases from J, with 19 bases between. The length of the CDR3 is 14 residues.

V and J are TRBV10-1 and TRBJ2-3, with D possibly matching TRBD1 (6 bases). Trimming shortened V by 10 bases and J by 4 bases, and 18 bases separated the two germline ends. Germline assignment: CDR1 WNHNN and CDR2 SYGVQD (reference sequence). The CDR3 loop spans 14 amino acids. The CDR3: CATQDTGSADTQYF. The DNA for the CDR3 is TGCGCCACCCAAGACACAGGGTCCGCAGATACGCAGTATTTT.

The sample holds many counts of this clonotype. The rearrangement joins TRBV5-1 to TRBJ2-7; 8 bases agree with TRBD2. Germline values: CDR1 SGHRS, CDR2 YFSETQ. V shed 0 bases and J 3 bases; nucleotides not matched to a gene: 5. CDR3 length equals 15 residues. CDR3 in amino acids: CASSLDAGGLYEQYV. CDR3 bases: TGCGCCAGCAGCTTGGATGCGGGAGGCCTCTACGAGCAGTACGTC.

The CDR3 loop is CASSLTGGPYEQYV. The CDR3 DNA is TGTGCCAGCAGCTTAACCGGGGGTCCCTACGAGCAGTACGTC. The rearrangement links TRBV11-3 to TRBJ2-7; D might be TRBD2 (6 bases). This CDR3 has 14 residues. V lost 2 bases, J lost 2 bases, and 10 bases lay in between. Germline CDR1 and CDR2: SGHNT and YENEEA.

This clonotype was recorded many times. The rearrangement links TRBV7-9 to TRBJ2-7; no firm D call. The CDR3 length is 16 residues. The germline V gene has CDR1 SEHNR and CDR2 FQNEAQ (reference sequence). Trimming cost V 3 bases and J 3 bases, with 18 bases left between them. The CDR3 DNA reads TGTGCCAGCAGCTTCCCCACATCTGGGATCCTCTACGAGCAGTACTTC. It yields the protein CASSFPTSGILYEQYF.

This clonotype showed up many times. The rearrangement joins TRBV27 to TRBJ1-2; D may be TRBD1 (5 bases). The V and J ends lost 5 bases and 1 base respectively, with 14 bases between them. CDR1 and CDR2 (germline): MNHEY, SMNVEV (reference sequence). CDR3 length: 15 amino acids. The CDR3 here is CASSRTGTDNYGYTF. As DNA, the CDR3 is TGTGCCAGCAGTCGAACCGGGACTGATAACTATGGCTACACCTTC.

This clonotype came up many times. J is TRBJ2-1 and V is TRBV24-1, with TRBD2 matching 11 bases. CDR3 length equals 16 residues. Germline V CDR1 and CDR2: KGHDR, SFDVKD. V gave up 4 bases and J gave up 4 bases; unmatched junction bases: 5. This chain's CDR3 is CATSDGTSGQYNEQFF. The CDR3 DNA sequence: TGTGCCACCAGTGACGGGACTAGCGGACAGTACAATGAGCAGTTCTTC.

This clonotype was found many times. The genes are TRBV7-8 and TRBJ2-5; TRBD2 aligns across 14 bases. V trimming: 5 bases; J trimming: 4 bases; junction bases outside the gene matches: 6. CDR1 SGHVS and CDR2 FQNEAQ come from the germline V gene. This CDR3 is built from 16 residues. The CDR3 here is CASSTLGLAGGETQYF. CDR3 nucleotides: TGTGCCAGCAGCACCCTAGGACTAGCGGGAGGAGAGACCCAGTACTTC.

This clonotype showed up many times. The genes are TRBV15 and TRBJ1-2; D is undetermined. The V end lost 0 bases, the J end lost 3 bases, and 8 bases lay between the germline ends. CDR3 length: 14 amino acids. Germline CDR1 and CDR2: LNHNV and YYDKDF (reference sequence). In DNA, the CDR3 is TGTGCCACCAGCAGAGATACTGCTTACTATGGCTACACCTTC. Its protein is CATSRDTAYYGYTF.

In regard to this clonotype: This clone may be a read error of a much larger clone one base away. The chain combines TRBV3-1 with TRBJ1-5; D unclear. The CDR3 has 14 residues. Germline V CDR1 and CDR2: LGHDT, YNNKEL (reference sequence). CDR3 sequence: CAGSPRRVDQPQHF. The CDR3 nucleotides are TGTGCCGGCAGCCCCCGGAGGGTAGATCAGCCCCAGCATTTT.